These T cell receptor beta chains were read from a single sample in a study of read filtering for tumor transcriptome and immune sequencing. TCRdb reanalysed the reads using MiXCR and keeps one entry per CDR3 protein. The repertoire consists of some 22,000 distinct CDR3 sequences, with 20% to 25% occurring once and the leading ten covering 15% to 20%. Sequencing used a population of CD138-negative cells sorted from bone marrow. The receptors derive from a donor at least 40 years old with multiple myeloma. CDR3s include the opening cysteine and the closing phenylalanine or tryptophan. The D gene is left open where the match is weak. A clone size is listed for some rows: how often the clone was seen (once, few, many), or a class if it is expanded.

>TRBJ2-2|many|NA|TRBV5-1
CASSGGYTPNTGELFF
TGCGCCAGCTCGGGCGGCTACACCCCGAACACCGGGGAGCTGTTTTTT
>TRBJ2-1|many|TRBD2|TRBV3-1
CASTPAGLFSYNEQFF
TGTGCCAGCACCCCAGCGGGACTCTTCTCCTACAATGAGCAGTTCTTC
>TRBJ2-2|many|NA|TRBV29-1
CSGCTDWNTGELFF
TGCAGCGGATGCACAGACTGGAACACCGGGGAGCTGTTTTTT
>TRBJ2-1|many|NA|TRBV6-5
CASSRAGPYNEQFF
TGTGCCAGCAGCCGGGCGGGCCCCTACAATGAGCAGTTCTTC
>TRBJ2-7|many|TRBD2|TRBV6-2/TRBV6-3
CASSYSGLAGVEQYF
TGTGCCAGCAGTTACTCGGGACTAGCGGGAGTGGAGCAGTACTTC
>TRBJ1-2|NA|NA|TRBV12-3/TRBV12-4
CASGPGQGDHGYTF
TGTGCCAGCGGTCCGGGGCAGGGAGACCATGGCTACACCTTC
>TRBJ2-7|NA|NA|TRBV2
CASRDTSYEQYF
TGTGCCAGCCGGGACACTTCCTACGAGCAGTACTTC
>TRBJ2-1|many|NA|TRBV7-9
CASSLGAGQYNEQFF
TGTGCCAGCAGCTTAGGCGCCGGACAGTACAATGAGCAGTTCTTC
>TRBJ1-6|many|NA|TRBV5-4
CASRQPGPGSPLHF
TGTGCCAGCAGACAACCAGGGCCGGGTTCACCCCTCCACTTT
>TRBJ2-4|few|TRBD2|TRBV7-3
CASSLWASGRANIQYF
TGTGCCAGCAGCTTATGGGCTAGCGGGAGAGCTAACATTCAGTACTTC
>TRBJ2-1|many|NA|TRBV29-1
CSVEAGSYNEQFF
TGCAGCGTTGAGGCGGGGTCCTACAATGAGCAGTTCTTC
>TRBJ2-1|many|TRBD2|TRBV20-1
CSADRERGIHEQFF
TGCAGTGCTGACCGGGAGCGGGGGATCCATGAGCAGTTCTTC
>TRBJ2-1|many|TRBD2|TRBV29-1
CSVEDIIREATLYEQFF
TGCAGCGTTGAGGATATAATCCGGGAGGCCACCCTCTATGAGCAGTTCTTC
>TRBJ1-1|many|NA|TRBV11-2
CASSLMDPNTEAFF
TGTGCCAGCAGCTTAATGGACCCGAACACTGAAGCTTTCTTT